This T cell receptor beta chain was captured in a study of blood T cell repertoires in COVID-19 (dated by TCRdb to about 2020). In terms of the full investigation: Collaborator samples came from the United States, Italy and Spain and covered acute and convalescent phases of COVID-19. HLA class I and class II types, where available, came from metadata supplied by the sample provider rather than from assay-based typing. Subjects who had been exposed to COVID-19, were actively infected with it, or had recovered from it provided the deeply sampled blood TCRbeta repertoires that made up the dataset. Samples were obtained from the ongoing ImmuneRACE study (first 160 participants) and from some 1,200 subjects provided by 6 global collaborators. A freely available public database, intended as a resource for researchers studying the immune response to SARS-CoV-2, is where the repertoires were released. The material from the prospective study consisted of cDNA or gDNA derived from T cells, B-cell-depleted T cells, or PBMCs. A de-identified subject ID, COVID-19 status, age in years and sex were almost always included in the sample metadata. Findings and caveats that apply to the study as a whole: How much clinical and demographic metadata was included differed by source and by participant, and the metadata was provided uncurated.

From cysteine to phenylalanine, the CDR3 is 14 amino acids long. The DNA shown is the 42-base CDR3, in frame from base 1. The germline V gene gives CDR1 as MNHEY and CDR2 as SVGAGI. TCRbeta CDR3 regions were amplified from genomic DNA using the immunoSEQ Assay, a bias-controlled multiplex PCR. Under the source paper's analysis protocol: The number of nucleated cells in each sample was estimated by amplification of reference gene primers within the assay. To quantify the absolute abundance of each unique TCRbeta CDR3 rearrangement, sequence reads were collapsed and filtered. For each sample, productive Simpson clonality was calculated by taking the square root of Simpson's diversity index across productive rearrangements. As stored in TCRdb, this immuneACCESS dataset retains in-frame rearrangements with V and J assigned. A fraction of the clones does not appear; measured against another copy, unresolved V genes explain less than half of the discrepancy, and the remainder lacks a known reason. V, J and clone size are taken as reported in that table, and D and trimming were inferred from the DNA itself. The sample contains about 170,000 clones, roughly 83% of them found a single time. 4.4% of the sample is held by the ten biggest clonotypes.

Enrolling through a virtual design, the prospective study's participants ranged in age from roughly 18 to 100 years and lived across 20 to 25 United States geographic areas. In the prospective study, cohorts were assigned on the basis of participant-reported clinical history obtained from a screening survey and a study questionnaire. ImmuneRACE Cohort 3 recovered participants were defined by two consecutive negative NP/OP PCR tests, healthcare professional clearance, or symptom resolution. In the prospective study, whole blood, serum and a nasopharyngeal or oropharyngeal swab were collected from each participant by mobile phlebotomists. Prospective study participants could optionally give additional blood draws and questionnaires over an approximately 2-month period. Prospective study blood samples were shipped either frozen or at room temperature before DNA extraction. As to this clone: This receptor's antigen is unknown. At one end the junction does not follow the germline gene, possibly because of a read error.

The sequence is built from TRBV6-5 and TRBJ1-4; no confident D gene assignment can be made. Sequencing was performed on PBMCs or T cells enriched from blood (not recorded which). The TCR sequence derives from a woman in her forties or fifties who had recovered from COVID-19. In nucleotides, the sequence is TGTGCCACCGCTGAACACCCAACGAATGAAAAACTGTTTTTT. Translated, it gives CATAEHPTNEKLFF.